A single sample is the source of the 17 T cell receptor beta chains below, sequenced in a study of control samples from healthy donors and cancer patients. Only in-frame clones appear in the TCRdb table, and some are missing; sequencing was by immunoSEQ multiplex PCR. The data hold under 150,000 clones, with 75% to 90% observed a single time. Sequencing used blood. All receptors come from a man aged 30-40 years in good health.

The gene calls are TRBV2 and TRBJ2-1; D not resolved. The CDR3 loop spans 16 amino acids. The germline V and J ends were trimmed by 7 bases and 1 base, with 17 bases remaining between them. Germline CDR1 SNHLY, CDR2 FYNNEI. The CDR3 nucleotides are TGTGCCAGCAAGCCGGACCCAGTTCAGTCCTACAATGAGCAGTTCTTC. It translates to CASKPDPVQSYNEQFF.

The V and J genes are TRBV7-9 and TRBJ2-3, with D tentatively TRBD2 (5 bases). In germline, CDR1 is SEHNR, CDR2 FQNEAQ (reference sequence). This CDR3 has 16 residues. The germline V and J ends were trimmed by 3 bases and 9 bases, with 22 bases remaining between them. CDR3 protein: CASSLLLGGPHYTQYF. The CDR3 bases are TGTGCCAGCAGCTTGTTACTAGGTGGCCCGCATTACACGCAGTATTTT.

This clone was detected once. This chain links TRBV28 with TRBJ2-5; TRBD2 agrees at 8 bases. The V gene's germline CDR1 is MDHEN and CDR2 SYDVKM. This CDR3 region has 14 residues. The ends lost 6 bases at V and 5 bases at J; junction bases unmatched: 8. CDR3 amino acids: CASRPAGAVETQYF. As DNA, the CDR3 is TGTGCCAGCAGACCAGCGGGGGCCGTTGAGACCCAGTACTTC.

The CDR3 DNA is TGCGCCAGCAGCCAAGTGGACTTGTACGAGCAGTACTTC. This translates into CASSQVDLYEQYF. The chain employs TRBV4-1 and TRBJ2-7; TRBD2 might be the D (5 bases). Per the germline V gene, CDR1 is MGHRA and CDR2 is YSYEKL. The CDR3 loop spans 13 amino acids. Trimming took off 1 base at V and 4 bases at J, with 8 bases between the two ends.

The J gene is TRBJ1-6, the V gene TRBV7-9, with 7 bases aligning to TRBD1. Trimming at V came to 2 bases and at J to 4 bases, leaving 11 bases not matched to a gene. This CDR3 is built from 18 residues. The germline V gene encodes CDR1 SEHNR and CDR2 FQNEAQ (reference sequence). The CDR3 coding sequence is TGTGCCAGCAGCTTATCCTTGGCAGGGGGGGATTATAATTCACCCCTCCACTTT. Its protein is CASSLSLAGGDYNSPLHF.

Comments on this clone: The junction does not match germline at one end; this may be a read error. The genes are TRBV18 and TRBJ2-5; 12 nucleotides line up with TRBD2. This CDR3 comprises 16 residues. CDR1 is KGHSH and CDR2 is LQKENI in the germline V gene. CDR3 nucleotide sequence: TGTGCCAGCGCACCCTTGCGGACTAGCGGGGAAGAGACCCAGTACTTC. Amino acid sequence: CASAPLRTSGEETQYF.

The chain employs TRBV24-1 and TRBJ2-2; D possibly corresponds to TRBD1 (6 bases). Looked up from germline, CDR1 is KGHDR and CDR2 is SFDVKD. The V and J ends lost 3 bases and 4 bases respectively, with 14 bases between them. The CDR3 has 16 amino acids. CDR3 nucleotides: TGTGCCACCAGTGATAGAGGCCTAGGGGGCACCGGGGAGCTGTTTTTT. This translates into CATSDRGLGGTGELFF.

This clone was seen just once. CDR3 in DNA: TGTGCCAGTAGTTCCAGTGGGGGCACAGATACGCAGTATTTT. This codes for CASSSSGGTDTQYF. V and J are TRBV19 and TRBJ2-3, with D unclear. The CDR3 spans 14 residues. Germline V gene lookup returns CDR1 LNHDA and CDR2 SQIVND (reference sequence). The ends were cut back, 5 bases at V and 1 base at J, with 10 bases in the middle.

This clone was detected a few times. The chain employs TRBV28 and TRBJ2-3; D unclear. Germline loops: CDR1 MDHEN, CDR2 SYDVKM. The CDR3 sequence is 10 residues long. Trimming took off 2 bases at V and 6 bases at J, with 0 bases between the two ends. CDR3 region: CASSLDTQYF. The DNA of the CDR3 is TGTGCCAGCAGTTTAGATACGCAGTATTTT. The whole variable domain, filled in from reference TRBV28 and TRBJ2-3, reads DVKVTQSSRYLVKRTGEKVFLECVQDMDHENMFWYRQDPGLGLRLIYFSYDVKMKEKGDIPEGYSVSREKKERFSLILESASTNQTSMYLCASSLDTQYFGPGTRLTVL.

V is TRBV19 and J is TRBJ2-4, with D unresolved. Trimming removed 9 bases from V and 8 bases from J, with 23 bases in between. The CDR3 spans 15 residues. Looked up from germline, CDR1 is LNHDA and CDR2 is SQIVND (reference sequence). The CDR3 is CARPLWATANDIQYF. The CDR3 DNA sequence: TGTGCCAGGCCCCTGTGGGCCACAGCTAATGACATTCAGTACTTC.

V and J are TRBV5-1 and TRBJ1-1, with no clear D. The CDR3 is 15 residues long. V dropped 0 bases and J dropped 0 bases, with 9 bases sitting between them. Germline CDR1 and CDR2: SGHRS and YFSETQ. CDR3 bases: TGCGCCAGCAGCTTGGACAGTCAGATGAACACTGAAGCTTTCTTT. Its protein is CASSLDSQMNTEAFF.

The rearrangement joins TRBV18 to TRBJ1-2, with D uncertain. Deletions cut 3 bases from V and 4 bases from J, with 15 bases between. The length of the CDR3 is 15 residues. CDR1 and CDR2 (germline): KGHSH, LQKENI. This CDR3 is CASSPWVWYGYGYTF. For the CDR3, the DNA is TGTGCCAGCTCACCCTGGGTTTGGTACGGCTATGGCTACACCTTC.

This clone was detected once. This rearrangement joins TRBV29-1 to TRBJ2-7; TRBD1 agrees at 7 bases. The ends lost 6 bases at V and 3 bases at J; junction bases unmatched: 5. The CDR3 contains 12 residues. Germline V gives CDR1 SQVTM, CDR2 ANQGSEA. The CDR3 here is CSVARQGYEQYF. As DNA, the CDR3 is TGCAGCGTCGCCAGACAGGGCTACGAGCAGTACTTC.

This chain links TRBV19 with TRBJ1-2; D is unresolved. Trimming stripped 6 bases from V and 4 bases from J, with 9 bases between. Germline CDR1 reads LNHDA; CDR2 reads SQIVND (reference sequence). This CDR3 has 12 amino acids. CDR3: CASSLTSYGYTF. DNA for the CDR3: TGTGCCAGTAGCCTTACTAGCTATGGCTACACCTTC.

The J gene is TRBJ2-1, the V gene TRBV6-2 or TRBV6-3; no reliable D call. V lost 6 bases to trimming and J lost 6 bases, with 18 bases between them. The CDR3 contains 15 residues. Germline assignment: CDR1 MNHEY and CDR2 SVGEGT. The chain's CDR3 is CASSKDGAGANEQFF. In nucleotides, the CDR3 is TGTGCCAGCAGCAAGGACGGAGCTGGTGCCAATGAGCAGTTCTTC.

The rearrangement uses TRBV24-1 and TRBJ2-2; perhaps TRBD1 as D (6 bases). In germline, CDR1 is KGHDR, CDR2 SFDVKD. Trimming removed 0 bases from V and 3 bases from J, with 13 bases in between. The CDR3 runs to 17 residues. The CDR3 reads CATSDLNRDIYTGELFF. CDR3 sequence (DNA): TGTGCCACCAGTGATTTGAACAGGGATATTTACACCGGGGAGCTGTTTTTT.

The chain recombines TRBV30 with TRBJ1-3, with 12 bases identical to TRBD1. Germline V gene sequence: CDR1 GTSNPN, CDR2 SVGIG (reference sequence). J lost 3 bases, V lost 7 bases, and 13 bases had no gene match. The CDR3 has 17 residues. CDR3 nucleotides: TGTGCCTTGAACAGCCGGGACAGGGGGCGCTTTGGAAACACCATATATTTT. It translates to CALNSRDRGRFGNTIYF.